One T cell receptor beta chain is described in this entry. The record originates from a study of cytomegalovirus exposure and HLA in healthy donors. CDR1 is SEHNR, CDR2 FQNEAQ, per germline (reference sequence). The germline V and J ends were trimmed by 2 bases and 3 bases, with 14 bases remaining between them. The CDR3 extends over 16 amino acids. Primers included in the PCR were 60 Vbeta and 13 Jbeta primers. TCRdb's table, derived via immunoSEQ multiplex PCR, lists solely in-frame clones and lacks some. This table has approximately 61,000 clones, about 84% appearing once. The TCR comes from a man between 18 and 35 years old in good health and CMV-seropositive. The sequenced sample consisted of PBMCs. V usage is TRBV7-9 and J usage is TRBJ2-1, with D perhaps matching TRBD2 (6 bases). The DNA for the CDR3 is TGTGCCAGCAGCTTATCTATCGCGGGGAACTACAATGAGCAGTTCTTC. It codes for CASSLSIAGNYNEQFF.